The 19 T cell receptor beta chains in this list originate from one sample, sequenced in a study of blood T cell repertoires in COVID-19. Sequencing used immunoSEQ multiplex PCR; TCRdb keeps in-frame clones, though not all of them. The top ten clones hold approximately 4.3% of a sample with a few hundred thousand clones, around 87% of them seen once. Sequencing was done on a sample of PBMCs or T cells enriched from blood (not recorded which). The receptors shown here come from a woman younger than 30 with acute COVID-19.

The table lists this clone with a count of one. The chain combines TRBV18 with TRBJ1-2; weak D call: TRBD1 (5 bases). Trimming left V 2 bases short and J 5 bases short, with 12 bases between. Germline assignment: CDR1 KGHSH and CDR2 LQKENI. This CDR3 contains 14 residues. The CDR3 DNA reads as TGTGCCAGCTCACCATCGGGGGTTGGGTATGGCTACACCTTC. Encoded protein: CASSPSGVGYGYTF.

This clone was recorded once. The chain carries TRBV10-1 and TRBJ2-5; no firm D call. CDR3 size: 14 residues. V gave up 6 bases and J gave up 1 base, with 12 bases separating them. Germline CDR1 is WNHNN and CDR2 is SYGVQD (reference sequence). The CDR3, as DNA: TGCGCCAGCAGCAACCCAGGAATCCAAGAGACCCAGTACTTC. Translation: CASSNPGIQETQYF.

The rearrangement links TRBV5-4 to TRBJ1-2; D ambiguous. The germline V gene has CDR1 SGHNT and CDR2 YYREEE (reference sequence). V was trimmed by 0 bases and J by 4 bases, leaving 16 bases between them. The CDR3 totals 16 residues. The CDR3 DNA sequence: TGTGCCAGCAGCTTGGCCGCGGGAGGTGACGGCTATGGCTACACCTTC. It is translated as CASSLAAGGDGYGYTF.

The count of this clone is one. This sequence joins TRBV5-1 and TRBJ1-3; 7 bases fit TRBD1. The J segment lost 5 bases and the V segment lost 4 bases, leaving 6 bases of the junction unmatched. The CDR3 consists of 14 residues. Germline lookup yields CDR1 SGHRS and CDR2 YFSETQ. For the CDR3, the DNA is TGCGCCAGCAGCCCGACAGGGAGTCGAAACACCATATATTTT. As protein: CASSPTGSRNTIYF.

The genes are TRBV10-2 and TRBJ1-6; tentative D call: TRBD1 (6 bases). Germline V lookup: CDR1 WSHSY, CDR2 SAAADI. Trimming removed 6 bases at V and 4 bases at J, with 16 bases between. This CDR3 has 16 residues. The CDR3 DNA reads as TGCGCCAGCAGAACTTCGGACAGTAATTATAATTCACCCCTCCACTTT. Protein: CASRTSDSNYNSPLHF.

This clone was recorded once. The same CDR3 can be traced to other DNA sequences in this sample. This rearrangement joins TRBV7-2 to TRBJ2-7; TRBD2 matches 9 bases. The CDR3 covers 15 residues. After removal of 5 bases from V and 5 bases from J, the junction contained 10 bases not matched to a gene. Germline V gives CDR1 SGHTA, CDR2 FQGNSA. This CDR3 reads CASSLPGLATHEQYF. CDR3 sequence (DNA): TGTGCCAGCAGCCTCCCGGGACTAGCTACCCACGAGCAGTACTTC.

This rearrangement joins TRBV28 to TRBJ1-1; possibly TRBD1 for D (5 bases). CDR1 MDHEN and CDR2 SYDVKM come from the germline V gene. The CDR3 is 14 residues long. V dropped 2 bases and J dropped 7 bases, with 14 bases sitting between them. The DNA of the CDR3 is TGTGCCAGCAGTTTAAGGGGAATGTTCGTTGAAGCTTTCTTT. It is translated as CASSLRGMFVEAFF. The variable domain in full, with the rest retrieved from reference TRBV28 and TRBJ1-1, is DVKVTQSSRYLVKRTGEKVFLECVQDMDHENMFWYRQDPGLGLRLIYFSYDVKMKEKGDIPEGYSVSREKKERFSLILESASTNQTSMYLCASSLRGMFVEAFFGQGTRLTVV.

V is TRBV2 and J is TRBJ1-5, with D uncertain. The germline V and J ends were trimmed by 6 bases and 11 bases, with 11 bases remaining between them. Per germline, CDR1 SNHLY and CDR2 FYNNEI. CDR3 length: 11 residues. The CDR3 protein is CASRGAGAQHF. In DNA, the CDR3 is TGTGCCAGCAGGGGAGCGGGAGCCCAGCATTTT.

This clone was observed once. This chain links TRBV28 with TRBJ1-3; D is ambiguous. CDR3 length equals 15 residues. Germline lookup yields CDR1 MDHEN and CDR2 SYDVKM. V lost 3 bases, J lost 0 bases, and 9 bases lay in between. CDR3 nucleotides: TGTGCCAGCAGTTTGCCTCCCAGCTCTGGAAACACCATATATTTT. Its protein is CASSLPPSSGNTIYF.

The chain has TRBV5-8 and TRBJ2-7; TRBD1 matches at 8 bases. Germline CDR1 reads SGHTS; CDR2 reads YDEGEE. The CDR3 has 15 amino acids. V shed 0 bases, J shed 2 bases, and the junction held 4 bases outside the gene matches. DNA for the CDR3: TGTGCCAGCAGCTTGGCGGACAGGGCGGCCTACGAGCAGTACTTC. Amino acids: CASSLADRAAYEQYF.

The chain uses TRBV5-6 and TRBJ1-2, with D possibly being TRBD1 (6 bases). CDR3 length equals 14 residues. Trimming took off 1 base at V and 6 bases at J, with 13 bases between the two ends. Germline loops: CDR1 SGHDT, CDR2 YYEEEE. The CDR3 DNA sequence: TGTGCCAGCAGCTTGACGGGGACATATCATGGCTACACCTTC. Encoded protein: CASSLTGTYHGYTF.

The rearrangement joins TRBV19 to TRBJ1-2, with a weak D call TRBD1 (6 bases). In germline, CDR1 is LNHDA, CDR2 SQIVND (reference sequence). Trimming removed 5 bases at V and 4 bases at J, with 20 bases between. The CDR3 totals 16 residues. The CDR3 bases are TGTGCCAGTAGTGTTATTTCGGGGGCGGGAGTCTATGGCTACACCTTC. This encodes CASSVISGAGVYGYTF.

CDR3 DNA sequence: TGTGCCAGCACATATGGGGGGTCGGAGACCCAGTACTTC. Encoded protein: CASTYGGSETQYF. This chain links TRBV5-6 with TRBJ2-5, with a possible D match to TRBD2 (6 bases). The ends were cut back, 6 bases at V and 5 bases at J, with 14 bases in the middle. Germline V lookup: CDR1 SGHDT, CDR2 YYEEEE. The CDR3 is 13 amino acids.

This chain links TRBV7-3 with TRBJ2-1, with TRBD1 matching 7 bases. This CDR3 spans 15 amino acids. The germline CDR1 and CDR2 sequences are SGHTA and FQGTGA. The junction had 7 bases not matched to a gene; V was cut back by 5 bases and J by 3 bases. The DNA of the CDR3 is TGTGCCAGCAGCCCGCCGGGACAGAGCTACAATGAGCAGTTCTTC. Amino acids: CASSPPGQSYNEQFF.

The rearrangement uses TRBV7-9 and TRBJ1-3, with 7 bases lining up with TRBD1. The CDR3 contains 14 residues. Trimming took 3 bases from V and 7 from J; bases not matched to a gene: 6. Germline V gene lookup returns CDR1 SEHNR and CDR2 FQNEAQ (reference sequence). The CDR3, as DNA: TGTGCCAGCAGCTTCCGACAGGGAGAGAACACCATATATTTT. This codes for CASSFRQGENTIYF.

The J gene is TRBJ1-2, the V gene TRBV12-3 or TRBV12-4, with D maybe TRBD1 (6 bases). The CDR3 length is 13 residues. V lost 7 bases, J lost 5 bases, and 14 bases lay in between. DNA for the CDR3: TGTGCCAGCACCGAAACAGGGTCTTATGGCTACACCTTC. Its protein is CASTETGSYGYTF.

The chain uses TRBV29-1 and TRBJ2-7; 8 bases line up with TRBD1. V shed 5 bases and J 2 bases; nucleotides not matched to a gene: 5. The CDR3 has 13 amino acids. Germline V CDR1 and CDR2: SQVTM, ANQGSEA. The CDR3 coding sequence is TGCAGCGTTCAAAGACAGGGGACCTACGAGCAGTACTTC. Translation: CSVQRQGTYEQYF.

The rearrangement uses TRBV9 and TRBJ2-1; the match to TRBD2 covers 13 bases. This CDR3 is 21 amino acids long. V dropped 3 bases and J dropped 1; count of bases not matched to a gene: 16. CDR1 is SGDLS, CDR2 YYNGEE, per germline. The CDR3 is CASSAGAQRTSGRKSYNEQFF. CDR3 nucleotides: TGTGCCAGCAGCGCTGGAGCACAACGGACTAGCGGGAGAAAGTCCTACAATGAGCAGTTCTTC.

CDR3 sequence: CASSRGSGGETQYF. CDR3 coding DNA: TGTGCCAGCTCACGCGGTTCAGGGGGAGAGACCCAGTACTTC. The chain carries TRBV18 and TRBJ2-5; 7 nucleotides align to TRBD1. V lost 4 bases to trimming and J lost 4 bases; unmatched junction nucleotides: 6. This CDR3 region has 14 residues. Looked up from germline, CDR1 is KGHSH and CDR2 is LQKENI.